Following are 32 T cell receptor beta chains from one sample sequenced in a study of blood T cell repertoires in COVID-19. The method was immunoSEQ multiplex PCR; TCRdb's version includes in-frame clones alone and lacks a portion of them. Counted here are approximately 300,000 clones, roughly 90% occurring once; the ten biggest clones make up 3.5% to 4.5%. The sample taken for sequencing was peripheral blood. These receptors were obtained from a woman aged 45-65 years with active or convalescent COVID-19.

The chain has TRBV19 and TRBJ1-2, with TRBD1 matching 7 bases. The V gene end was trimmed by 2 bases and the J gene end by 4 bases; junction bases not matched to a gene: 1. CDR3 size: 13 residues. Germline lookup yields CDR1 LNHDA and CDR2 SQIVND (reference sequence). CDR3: CASSIWDSYGYTF. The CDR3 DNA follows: TGTGCCAGTAGTATATGGGACAGCTATGGCTACACCTTC. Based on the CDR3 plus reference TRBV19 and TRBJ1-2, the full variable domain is DGGITQSPKYLFRKEGQNVTLSCEQNLNHDAMYWYRQDPGQGLRLIYYSQIVNDFQKGDIAEGYSVSREKKESFPLTVTSAQKNPTAFYLCASSIWDSYGYTFGSGTRLTVV.

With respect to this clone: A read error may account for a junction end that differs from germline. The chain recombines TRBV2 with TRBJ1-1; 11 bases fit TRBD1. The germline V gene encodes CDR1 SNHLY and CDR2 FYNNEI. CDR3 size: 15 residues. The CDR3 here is CVSAFGGTGGTEAFF. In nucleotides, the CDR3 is TGTGTCAGCGCGTTCGGAGGGACAGGGGGCACTGAAGCTTTCTTT.

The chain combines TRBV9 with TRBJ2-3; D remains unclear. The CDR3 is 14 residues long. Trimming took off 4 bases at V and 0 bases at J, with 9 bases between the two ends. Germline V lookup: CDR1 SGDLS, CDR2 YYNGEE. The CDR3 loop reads CASSPTSSTDTQYF. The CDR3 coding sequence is TGTGCCAGCAGCCCTACCTCTAGCACAGATACGCAGTATTTT.

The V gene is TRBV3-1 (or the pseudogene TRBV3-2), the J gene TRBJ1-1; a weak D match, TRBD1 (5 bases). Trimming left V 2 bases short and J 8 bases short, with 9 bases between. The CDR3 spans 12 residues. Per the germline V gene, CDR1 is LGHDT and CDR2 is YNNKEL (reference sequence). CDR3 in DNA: TGTGCCAGCAGCCAAACAGGACAAGAAGCTTTCTTT. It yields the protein CASSQTGQEAFF.

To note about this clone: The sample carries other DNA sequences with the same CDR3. The CDR3 loop is CASSRGNTEAFF. CDR3 bases: TGTGCCAGCAGTAGGGGGAACACTGAAGCTTTCTTT. J is TRBJ1-1 and V is TRBV6-2 or TRBV6-3; possible D gene TRBD1, 5 bases. The CDR3 sequence is 12 residues long. Germline-derived CDR1 and CDR2 are MNHEY and SVGEGT. V was cut by 5 bases and J by 1 base, with 5 bases left in between.

Written as DNA, the CDR3 is TGTGCCAGTAGTATAGAAATAGGCCTCAGGGCCACTGAAGCTTTCTTT. This translates into CASSIEIGLRATEAFF. This chain links TRBV19 with TRBJ1-1; tentative D call: TRBD1 (5 bases). CDR1 LNHDA and CDR2 SQIVND come from the germline V gene (reference sequence). The V end lost 0 bases, the J end lost 4 bases, and 15 bases lay between the germline ends. CDR3 length: 16 amino acids. Full variable domain (remainder filled in from reference TRBV19 and TRBJ1-1): DGGITQSPKYLFRKEGQNVTLSCEQNLNHDAMYWYRQDPGQGLRLIYYSQIVNDFQKGDIAEGYSVSREKKESFPLTVTSAQKNPTAFYLCASSIEIGLRATEAFFGQGTRLTVV.

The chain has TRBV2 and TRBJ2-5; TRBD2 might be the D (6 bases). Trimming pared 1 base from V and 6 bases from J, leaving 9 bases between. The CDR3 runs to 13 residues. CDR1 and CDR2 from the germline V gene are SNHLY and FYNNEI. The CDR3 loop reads CASSEVGGQTQYF. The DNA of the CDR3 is TGTGCCAGCAGTGAAGTGGGGGGTCAGACCCAGTACTTC.

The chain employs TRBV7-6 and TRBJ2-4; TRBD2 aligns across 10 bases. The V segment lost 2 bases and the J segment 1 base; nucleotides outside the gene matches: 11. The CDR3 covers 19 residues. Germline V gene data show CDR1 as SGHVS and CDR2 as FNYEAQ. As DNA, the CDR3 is TGTGCCAGCAGCTTAACCCCAACAAGCGGGAGGGGTGCCAAAAACATTCAGTACTTC. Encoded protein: CASSLTPTSGRGAKNIQYF. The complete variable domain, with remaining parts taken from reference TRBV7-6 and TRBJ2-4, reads GAGVSQSPRYKVTKRGQDVALRCDPISGHVSLYWYRQALGQGPEFLTYFNYEAQQDKSGLPNDRFSAERPEGSISTLTIQRTEQRDSAMYRCASSLTPTSGRGAKNIQYFGAGTRLSVL.

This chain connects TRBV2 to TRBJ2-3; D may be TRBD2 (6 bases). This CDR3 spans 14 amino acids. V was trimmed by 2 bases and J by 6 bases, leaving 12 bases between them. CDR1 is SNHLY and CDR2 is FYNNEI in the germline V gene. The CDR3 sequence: CASSERLVADTQYF. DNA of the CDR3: TGTGCCAGCAGTGAAAGACTAGTGGCGGATACGCAGTATTTT.

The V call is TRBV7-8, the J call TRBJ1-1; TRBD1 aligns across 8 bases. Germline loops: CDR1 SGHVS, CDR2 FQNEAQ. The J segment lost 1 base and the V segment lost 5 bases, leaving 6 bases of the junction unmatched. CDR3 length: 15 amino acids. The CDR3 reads CASSIPTGANTEAFF. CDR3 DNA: TGTGCCAGCAGCATACCGACAGGGGCGAACACTGAAGCTTTCTTT. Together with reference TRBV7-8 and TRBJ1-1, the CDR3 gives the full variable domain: GAGVSQSPRYKVAKRGQDVALRCDPISGHVSLFWYQQALGQGPEFLTYFQNEAQLDKSGLPSDRFFAERPEGSVSTLKIQRTQQEDSAVYLCASSIPTGANTEAFFGQGTRLTVV.

CDR3 DNA: TGTGCCAGCAGCGTAGCTACCGGGACAGGGAGCGGCTACACCTTC. Its translation is CASSVATGTGSGYTF. This chain joins TRBV9 and TRBJ1-2; 9 bases match TRBD1. The germline V gene has CDR1 SGDLS and CDR2 YYNGEE. This CDR3 spans 15 amino acids. With 0 bases clipped from V and 8 bases from J, the junction kept 8 bases outside the gene matches. The complete variable domain, with remaining parts taken from reference TRBV9 and TRBJ1-2, reads DSGVTQTPKHLITATGQRVTLRCSPRSGDLSVYWYQQSLDQGLQFLIQYYNGEERAKGNILERFSAQQFPDLHSELNLSSLELGDSALYFCASSVATGTGSGYTFGSGTRLTVV.

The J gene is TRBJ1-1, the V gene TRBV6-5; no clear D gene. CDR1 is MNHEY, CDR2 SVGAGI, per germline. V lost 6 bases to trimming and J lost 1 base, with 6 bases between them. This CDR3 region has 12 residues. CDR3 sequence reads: CASRLQNTEAFF. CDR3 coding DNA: TGTGCCAGCAGACTACAGAACACTGAAGCTTTCTTT.

As DNA, the CDR3 is TGTGCCAGCAGTTCCGGACAGTTTAGCTCCTACGAGCAGTACTTC. Translating gives CASSSGQFSSYEQYF. V and J are TRBV6-6 and TRBJ2-7, with D perhaps matching TRBD1 (6 bases). From germline, CDR1 is MNHNY and CDR2 SVGAGI (reference sequence). The CDR3 sequence is 15 residues long. V was cut by 4 bases and J by 0 bases, with 13 bases left in between.

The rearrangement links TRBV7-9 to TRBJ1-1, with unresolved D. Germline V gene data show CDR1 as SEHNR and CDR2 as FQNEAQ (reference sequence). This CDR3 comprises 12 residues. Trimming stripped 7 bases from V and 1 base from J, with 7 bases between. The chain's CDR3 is CASTYSNTEAFF. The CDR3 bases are TGTGCCAGCACCTATTCGAACACTGAAGCTTTCTTT.

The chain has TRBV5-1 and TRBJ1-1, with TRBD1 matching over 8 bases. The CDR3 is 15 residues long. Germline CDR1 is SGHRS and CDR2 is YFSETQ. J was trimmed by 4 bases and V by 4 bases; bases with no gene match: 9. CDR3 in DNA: TGCGCCAGCAGCACCATGACAGGGGAGATCACTGAAGCTTTCTTT. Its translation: CASSTMTGEITEAFF.

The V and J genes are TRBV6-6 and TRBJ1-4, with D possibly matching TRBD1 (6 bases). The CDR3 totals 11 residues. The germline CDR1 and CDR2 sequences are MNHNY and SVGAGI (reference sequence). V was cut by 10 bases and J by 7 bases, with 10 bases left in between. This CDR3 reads CAIQGVEKLFF. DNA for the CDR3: TGTGCCATACAGGGTGTTGAAAAACTGTTTTTT.

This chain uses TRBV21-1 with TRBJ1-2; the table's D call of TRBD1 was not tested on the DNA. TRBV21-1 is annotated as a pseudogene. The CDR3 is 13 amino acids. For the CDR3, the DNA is TGTGCCAGCAGCAAAGCCAGGGGGCACGGCTACACCTTC. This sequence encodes CASSKARGHGYTF.

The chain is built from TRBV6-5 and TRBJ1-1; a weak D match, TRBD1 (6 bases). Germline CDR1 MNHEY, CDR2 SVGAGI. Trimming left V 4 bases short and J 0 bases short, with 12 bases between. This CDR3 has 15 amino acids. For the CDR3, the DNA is TGTGCCAGCAGTTTGAGGACAGCCATGAACACTGAAGCTTTCTTT. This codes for CASSLRTAMNTEAFF.

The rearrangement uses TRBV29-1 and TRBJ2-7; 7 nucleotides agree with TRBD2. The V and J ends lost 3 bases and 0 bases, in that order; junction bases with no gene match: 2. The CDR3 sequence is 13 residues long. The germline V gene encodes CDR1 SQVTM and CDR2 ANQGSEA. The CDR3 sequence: CSVEAGDSYEQYF. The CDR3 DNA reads TGCAGCGTTGAGGCGGGAGACTCCTACGAGCAGTACTTC.

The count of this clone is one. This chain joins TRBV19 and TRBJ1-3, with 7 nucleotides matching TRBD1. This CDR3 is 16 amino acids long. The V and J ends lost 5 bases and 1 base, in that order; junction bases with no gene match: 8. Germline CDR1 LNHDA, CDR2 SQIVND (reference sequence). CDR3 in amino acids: CASSAWTGTSGNTIYF. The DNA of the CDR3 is TGTGCCAGTAGTGCTTGGACAGGAACTTCTGGAAACACCATATATTTT.

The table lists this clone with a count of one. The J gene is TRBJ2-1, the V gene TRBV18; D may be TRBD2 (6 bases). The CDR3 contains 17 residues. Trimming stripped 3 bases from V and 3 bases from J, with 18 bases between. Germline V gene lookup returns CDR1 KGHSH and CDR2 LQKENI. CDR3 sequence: CASSPDGSAKNYNEQFF. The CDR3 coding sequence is TGTGCCAGCTCACCCGACGGGAGTGCAAAAAACTACAATGAGCAGTTCTTC.

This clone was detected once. The CDR3 here is CASSESGSANSPLHF. CDR3 in DNA: TGTGCCAGCAGTGAATCTGGTAGTGCCAATTCACCCCTCCACTTT. The chain combines TRBV25-1 with TRBJ1-6; D gene ambiguous. Trimming stripped 1 base from V and 7 bases from J, with 11 bases between. This CDR3 has 15 residues. The germline V gene has CDR1 MGHDK and CDR2 SYGVNS. The full variable domain, its missing parts supplied by reference TRBV25-1 and TRBJ1-6, is EADIYQTPRYLVIGTGKKITLECSQTMGHDKMYWYQQDPGMELHLIHYSYGVNSTEKGDLSSESTVSRIRTEHFPLTLESARPSHTSQYLCASSESGSANSPLHFGNGTRLTVT.

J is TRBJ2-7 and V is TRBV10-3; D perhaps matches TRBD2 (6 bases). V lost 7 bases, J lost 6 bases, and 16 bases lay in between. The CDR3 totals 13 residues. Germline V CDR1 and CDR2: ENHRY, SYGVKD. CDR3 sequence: CAIKNWRESEQYF. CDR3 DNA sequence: TGTGCCATCAAGAATTGGAGGGAGTCCGAGCAGTACTTC.

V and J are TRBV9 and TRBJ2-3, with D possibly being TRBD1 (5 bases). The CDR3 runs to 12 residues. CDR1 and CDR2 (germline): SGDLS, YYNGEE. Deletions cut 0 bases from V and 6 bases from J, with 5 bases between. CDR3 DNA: TGTGCCAGCAGCGTAGAGGGGGATACGCAGTATTTT. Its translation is CASSVEGDTQYF.

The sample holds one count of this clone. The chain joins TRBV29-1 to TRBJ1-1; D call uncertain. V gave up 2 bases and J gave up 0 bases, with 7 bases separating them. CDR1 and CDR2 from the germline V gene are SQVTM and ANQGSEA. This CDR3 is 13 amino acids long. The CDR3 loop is CSVEITLNTEAFF. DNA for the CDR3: TGCAGCGTTGAAATAACACTGAACACTGAAGCTTTCTTT.

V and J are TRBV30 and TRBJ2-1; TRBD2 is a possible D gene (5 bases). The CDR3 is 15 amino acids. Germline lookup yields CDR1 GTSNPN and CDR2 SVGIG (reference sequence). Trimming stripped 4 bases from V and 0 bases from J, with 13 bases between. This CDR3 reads CAWTSGISSYNEQFF. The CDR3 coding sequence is TGTGCCTGGACGAGCGGCATAAGCTCCTACAATGAGCAGTTCTTC.

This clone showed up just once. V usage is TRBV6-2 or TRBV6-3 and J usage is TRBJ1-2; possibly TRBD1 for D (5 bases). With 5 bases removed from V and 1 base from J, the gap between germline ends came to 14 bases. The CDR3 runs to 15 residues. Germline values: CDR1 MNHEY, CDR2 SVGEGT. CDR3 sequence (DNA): TGTGCCAGCAGTAACGACAGCCCAATTAACTATGGCTACACCTTC. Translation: CASSNDSPINYGYTF.

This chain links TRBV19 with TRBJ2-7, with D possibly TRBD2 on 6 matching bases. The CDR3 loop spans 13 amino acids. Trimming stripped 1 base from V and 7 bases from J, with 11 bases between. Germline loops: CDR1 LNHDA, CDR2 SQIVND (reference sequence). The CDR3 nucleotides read TGTGCCAGTAGTATAGTCGCCGCGGGGGAGCAGTACTTC. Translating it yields CASSIVAAGEQYF.

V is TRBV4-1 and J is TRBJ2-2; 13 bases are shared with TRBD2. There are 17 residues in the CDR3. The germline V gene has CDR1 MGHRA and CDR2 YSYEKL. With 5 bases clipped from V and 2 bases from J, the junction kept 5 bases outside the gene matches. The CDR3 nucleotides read TGCGCCAGCAGCGAAGGGACTAGCGGGGTAAACACCGGGGAGCTGTTTTTT. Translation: CASSEGTSGVNTGELFF.

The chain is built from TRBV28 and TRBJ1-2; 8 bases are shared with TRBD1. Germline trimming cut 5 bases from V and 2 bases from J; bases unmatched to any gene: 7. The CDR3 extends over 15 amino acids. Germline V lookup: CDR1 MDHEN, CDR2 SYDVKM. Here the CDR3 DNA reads TGTGCCAGCAGTCGGACAGGGCAATTAAACTATGGCTACACCTTC. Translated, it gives CASSRTGQLNYGYTF.

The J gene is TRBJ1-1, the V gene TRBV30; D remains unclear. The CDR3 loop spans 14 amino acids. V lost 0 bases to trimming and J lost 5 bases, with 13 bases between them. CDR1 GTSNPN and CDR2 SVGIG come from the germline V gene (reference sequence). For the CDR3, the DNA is TGTGCCTGGAGTGTACACCTCTTGTGGACTGAAGCTTTCTTT. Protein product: CAWSVHLLWTEAFF.

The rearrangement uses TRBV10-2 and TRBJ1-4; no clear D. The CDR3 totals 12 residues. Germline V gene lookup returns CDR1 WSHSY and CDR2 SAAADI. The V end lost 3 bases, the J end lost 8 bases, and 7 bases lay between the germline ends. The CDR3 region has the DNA TGCGCCAGCAGTGACCGGGGAGAAAAACTGTTTTTT. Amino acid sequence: CASSDRGEKLFF.